The entry that follows covers one T cell receptor (beta chain) sequence. The sample is drawn from a study of beta chain features in type 1 diabetes. CDR3 length: 17 amino acids. CDR1 is KGHSH, CDR2 LQKENI, per germline. The J segment lost 6 bases and the V segment lost 1 base, leaving 13 bases of the junction unmatched. Investigators reverse transcribed all isolated RNA, so they sequenced expressed TCRB transcripts. Using immunoSEQ multiplex PCR, the repertoire was profiled, and TCRdb retains in-frame clones only, with some absent. The data show about 410,000 clones, roughly 14% seen once. The specimen was naive CD4+ T cells from blood. This receptor was identified in a man aged 25 to 40 in good health. The chain carries TRBV18 and TRBJ1-2; 8 bases line up with TRBD1. The CDR3 reads CASSPQRQGAGIDGYTF. CDR3 DNA: TGTGCCAGCTCACCACAACGTCAGGGGGCTGGGATAGATGGCTACACCTTC.